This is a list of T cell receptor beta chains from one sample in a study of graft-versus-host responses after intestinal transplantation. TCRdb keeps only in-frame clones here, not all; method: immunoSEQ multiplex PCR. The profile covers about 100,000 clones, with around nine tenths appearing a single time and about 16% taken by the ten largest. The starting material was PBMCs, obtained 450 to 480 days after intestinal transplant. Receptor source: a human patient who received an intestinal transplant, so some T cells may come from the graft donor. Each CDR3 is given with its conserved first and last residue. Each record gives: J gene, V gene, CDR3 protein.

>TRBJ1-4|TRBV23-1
CASSHEKLFF
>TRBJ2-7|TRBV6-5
CASSSGATAEQYF
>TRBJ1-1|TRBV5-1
CASSLEAANTEAFF
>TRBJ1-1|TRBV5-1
CASSRTGTLNTEAFF
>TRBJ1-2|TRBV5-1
CASSLGWAFHGYTF
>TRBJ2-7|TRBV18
CASSWRPSSYEQYF
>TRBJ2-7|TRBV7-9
CASSLAGGGLGNEQYF
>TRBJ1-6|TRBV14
CASSHRSQGIAVF
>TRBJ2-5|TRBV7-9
CASSRDPQETQYF
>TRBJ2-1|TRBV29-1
CSQTLAPPYNEQFF
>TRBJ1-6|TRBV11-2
CASSLAGSAYNSPLHF
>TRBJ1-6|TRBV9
CASRGTGANSPLHF
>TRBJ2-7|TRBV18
CASSQIYNGLDSYEQYF
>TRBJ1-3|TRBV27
CASRSAGPGGNTIYF
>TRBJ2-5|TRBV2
CASRPEQGYQETQYF
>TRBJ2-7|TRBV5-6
CASSTMDYEQYF
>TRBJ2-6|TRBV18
CASSPPFVSGANVLTF
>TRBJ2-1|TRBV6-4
CASSDGGANEQFF
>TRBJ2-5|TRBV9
CASSVGSGGGQETQYF
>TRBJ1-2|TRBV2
CASTRRQGGGYTF